This paragraph reports one T cell receptor beta chain. Its antigen is still unknown. Base qualities were left out, and no much larger clone turns up one base away. Collaborating institutions collected whole blood in K2EDTA tubes following their own protocols. For TCRbeta analysis, collaborators shipped samples as frozen whole blood, isolated PBMCs, or DNA extracted from either of those sample types. The CDR1 and CDR2 encoded by the germline V gene are SGDLS and YYNGEE. From its cysteine to its phenylalanine, the CDR3 spans 16 amino acids. Left in the record is the CDR3 DNA by itself, 48 bases read in frame from the first base. Deletion took 4 bases off V and 5 bases off J, with a span of 19 bases between the germline ends. This entry belongs to a study of blood T cell repertoires in COVID-19 (TCRdb year 2020). In the study overall: Samples from collaborators originated in the United States, Italy and Spain and spanned both the acute and convalescent phases of COVID-19. The material from the prospective study consisted of cDNA or gDNA derived from T cells, B-cell-depleted T cells, or PBMCs. Subjects who had been exposed to COVID-19, were actively infected with it, or had recovered from it provided the deeply sampled blood TCRbeta repertoires that made up the dataset. The repertoires were made available in a free public database intended to serve as a resource for research on the immune response to SARS-CoV-2. Samples came from the ongoing ImmuneRACE study (first 160 participants) plus 1,254 subjects from 6 global collaborators. The sample metadata nearly always contained a de-identified subject ID, COVID-19 status, age in years and sex. Where available, HLA class I and class II types were obtained from metadata supplied by the sample provider rather than from assay-based typing.

The immunoSEQ Assay, a bias-controlled multiplex PCR, was used to amplify TCRbeta CDR3 regions from genomic DNA. Concerning the study's data processing: The number of nucleated cells in each sample was estimated from the amplification of reference gene primers within the assay. To quantify the absolute abundance of each unique TCRbeta CDR3 rearrangement, sequence reads were collapsed and filtered. Productive Simpson clonality was computed per sample as the square root of Simpson's diversity index over productive rearrangements. TCRdb's version of the immuneACCESS table is confined to in-frame rearrangements and falls short of the full clone set. An unresolved V gene accounts for under half of the shortfall where checked; the remainder is of unknown origin. Clone size and the V and J calls come from that table; the DNA yielded D and trimming. For this sample the table gives 140,000 or so clones, of which roughly 84% were detected only once. Of the sample, less than 9.5% is held by the ten largest clones.

General conclusions and limits of the study: The amount of clinical and demographic metadata varied by source and participant and was provided uncurated.

This clonotype was sampled from a human donor in a cohort sampled during active COVID-19. The rearrangement joined TRBV9 to TRBJ2-1; possibly the D gene is TRBD1, per 5 matching bases. Sequenced: peripheral blood. The nucleotide sequence reads TGTGCCAGCAGCCTACTCCAGGGTACGCGGAACAATGAGCAGTTCTTC. The encoded protein is CASSLLQGTRNNEQFF.